These T cell receptor beta chains were read from a single sample in a study of blood T cells in healthy people across ages. MiXCR, run by TCRdb on the 5' RACE reads, gives a single entry per CDR3 protein. The sample holds 850,000 to 1,000,000 distinct CDR3 sequences; roughly 51% are singletons and the top ten take 20% to 25%. Sample: blood. The receptor set was obtained from a woman aged 55-69 years in good health. Both conserved end residues are part of each CDR3. Each record gives: D gene, V gene, clone size, J gene, CDR3 protein, CDR3 DNA. D genes are given only for firm matches. Where a row states a size, it is once, few, many or the class of an expanded clone; other rows omit it.

D: -
V: TRBV29-1
size: -
J: TRBJ1-4
CDR3: CSVVGNNEKLFF
DNA: TGCAGCGTTGTGGGGAATAATGAAAAACTGTTTTTT

D: -
V: TRBV7-9
size: -
J: TRBJ2-7
CDR3: CASSLFNDEQYF
DNA: TGTGCCAGCAGCTTATTCAATGACGAGCAGTACTTC

D: -
V: TRBV29-1
size: few
J: TRBJ1-1
CDR3: CSVEDQLDTEAFF
DNA: TGCAGCGTTGAAGATCAGCTTGACACTGAAGCTTTCTTT

D: -
V: TRBV7-2
size: -
J: TRBJ2-5
CDR3: CASSQPRETQYF
DNA: TGTGCCAGCAGCCAACCACGGGAGACCCAGTACTTC

D: -
V: TRBV7-9
size: -
J: TRBJ2-6
CDR3: CASSFRTGGANVLTF
DNA: TGTGCCAGCAGCTTTAGGACGGGAGGGGCCAACGTCCTGACTTTC

D: -
V: TRBV4-2
size: -
J: TRBJ2-1
CDR3: CASSPRGQGRNEQFF
DNA: TGTGCCAGCAGCCCCCGAGGCCAGGGTAGGAATGAGCAGTTCTTC

D: -
V: TRBV30
size: -
J: TRBJ2-5
CDR3: CAWSPPRRREGTQYF
DNA: TGTGCCTGGAGTCCCCCCCGCCGGCGGGAAGGGACCCAGTACTTC

D: TRBD1
V: TRBV12-3/TRBV12-4
size: few
J: TRBJ1-2
CDR3: CASSSNPTGLHGYTF
DNA: TGTGCCAGCAGTTCTAACCCGACAGGGCTACATGGCTACACCTTC

D: TRBD1
V: TRBV12-3/TRBV12-4
size: -
J: TRBJ2-3
CDR3: CASSRQGRSTDTQYF
DNA: TGTGCCAGCAGCCGACAGGGCAGAAGCACAGATACGCAGTATTTT

D: -
V: TRBV28
size: -
J: TRBJ2-3
CDR3: CASSGLHFSGHSTDTQYF
DNA: TGTGCCAGCAGTGGCCTCCATTTTAGCGGACATAGCACAGATACGCAGTATTTT

D: TRBD2
V: TRBV20-1
size: few
J: TRBJ2-3
CDR3: CSASSTSGDPDTQYF
DNA: TGCAGTGCCTCAAGTACTAGCGGGGACCCAGATACGCAGTATTTT

D: -
V: TRBV11-2
size: -
J: TRBJ2-3
CDR3: CASSSSVVTDTQYF
DNA: TGTGCCAGCAGCTCGAGCGTGGTCACAGATACGCAGTATTTT

D: -
V: TRBV12-3/TRBV12-4
size: few
J: TRBJ2-1
CDR3: CASTQGSRYNEQFF
DNA: TGTGCCAGCACCCAGGGGAGCCGATACAATGAGCAGTTCTTC

D: -
V: TRBV12-3/TRBV12-4
size: -
J: TRBJ1-2
CDR3: CASSLSAYGYTF
DNA: TGTGCCAGCAGTTTAAGCGCCTATGGCTACACCTTC

D: TRBD2
V: TRBV3-1
size: -
J: TRBJ2-5
CDR3: CASSQGGTSVQETQYF
DNA: TGTGCCAGCAGCCAAGGGGGGACTAGCGTCCAAGAGACCCAGTACTTC

D: -
V: TRBV4-1
size: -
J: TRBJ2-1
CDR3: CASSQAGDPEQFF
DNA: TGCGCCAGCAGCCAAGCAGGGGATCCTGAGCAGTTCTTC

D: TRBD1
V: TRBV7-3
size: -
J: TRBJ2-3
CDR3: CASRGQATDTQYF
DNA: TGTGCCAGCAGGGGACAGGCCACAGATACGCAGTATTTT

D: -
V: TRBV12-3/TRBV12-4
size: once
J: TRBJ1-2
CDR3: CASSLRLPYGYTF
DNA: TGTGCCAGCAGTTTACGACTCCCCTATGGCTACACCTTC

D: -
V: TRBV29-1
size: few
J: TRBJ1-2
CDR3: CSVPGDKGGYTF
DNA: TGCAGCGTTCCGGGTGATAAAGGTGGCTACACCTTC

D: -
V: TRBV28
size: -
J: TRBJ2-1
CDR3: CASRENSYNEQFF
DNA: TGTGCCAGCAGGGAAAACTCCTACAATGAGCAGTTCTTC

D: -
V: TRBV20-1
size: -
J: TRBJ1-5
CDR3: CSARDPGINQPQHF
DNA: TGCAGTGCTAGAGATCCCGGGATCAATCAGCCCCAGCATTTT

D: -
V: TRBV6-2/TRBV6-3
size: -
J: TRBJ2-4
CDR3: CASSPRLITKNIQYF
DNA: TGTGCCAGCAGTCCGAGACTGATAACCAAAAACATTCAGTACTTC

D: -
V: TRBV2
size: -
J: TRBJ2-3
CDR3: CASSSQAVGTDTQYF
DNA: TGTGCCAGCAGTAGCCAGGCCGTTGGCACAGATACGCAGTATTTT

D: -
V: TRBV20-1
size: -
J: TRBJ2-7
CDR3: CSAKRLGNEQYF
DNA: TGCAGTGCTAAGCGACTGGGGAATGAGCAGTACTTC

D: -
V: TRBV18
size: -
J: TRBJ1-2
CDR3: CASSPKDGYTF
DNA: TGTGCCAGCTCACCGAAGGATGGCTACACCTTC

D: -
V: TRBV10-2
size: -
J: TRBJ2-7
CDR3: CASVSPSSGSYEQYF
DNA: TGCGCCAGCGTCAGCCCCAGTTCCGGATCCTACGAGCAGTACTTC